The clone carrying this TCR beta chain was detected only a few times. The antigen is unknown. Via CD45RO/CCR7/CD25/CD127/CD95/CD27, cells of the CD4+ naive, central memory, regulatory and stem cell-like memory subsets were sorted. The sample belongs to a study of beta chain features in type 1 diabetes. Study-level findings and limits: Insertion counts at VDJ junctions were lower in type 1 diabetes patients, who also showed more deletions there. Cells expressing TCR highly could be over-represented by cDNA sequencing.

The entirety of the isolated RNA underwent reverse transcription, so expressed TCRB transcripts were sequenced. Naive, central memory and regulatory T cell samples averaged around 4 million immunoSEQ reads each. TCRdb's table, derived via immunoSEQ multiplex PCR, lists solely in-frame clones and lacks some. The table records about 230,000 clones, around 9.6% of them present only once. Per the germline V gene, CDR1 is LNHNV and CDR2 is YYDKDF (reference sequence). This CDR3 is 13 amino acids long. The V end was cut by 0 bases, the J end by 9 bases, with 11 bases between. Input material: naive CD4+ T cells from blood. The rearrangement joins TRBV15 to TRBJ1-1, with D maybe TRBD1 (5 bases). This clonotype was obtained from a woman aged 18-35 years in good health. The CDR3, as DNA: TGTGCCACCAGCAGAGATTCGGGGACTCAAGCTTTCTTT. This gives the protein CATSRDSGTQAFF.